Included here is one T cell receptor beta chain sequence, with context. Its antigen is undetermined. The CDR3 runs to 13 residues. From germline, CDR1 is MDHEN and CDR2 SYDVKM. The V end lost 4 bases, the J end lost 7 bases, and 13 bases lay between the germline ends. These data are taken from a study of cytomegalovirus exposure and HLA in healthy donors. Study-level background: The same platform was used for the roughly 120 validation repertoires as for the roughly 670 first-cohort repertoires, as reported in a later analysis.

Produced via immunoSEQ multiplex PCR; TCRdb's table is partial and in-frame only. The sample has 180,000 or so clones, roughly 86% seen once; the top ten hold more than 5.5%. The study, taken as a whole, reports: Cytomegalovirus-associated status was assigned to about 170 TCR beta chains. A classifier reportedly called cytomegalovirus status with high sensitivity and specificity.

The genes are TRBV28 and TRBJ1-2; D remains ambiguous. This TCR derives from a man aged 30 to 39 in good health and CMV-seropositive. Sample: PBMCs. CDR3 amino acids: CASSSDGKSGYTF. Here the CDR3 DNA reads TGTGCCAGCAGTTCGGACGGCAAAAGTGGCTACACCTTC.